Presented here are 28 T cell receptor delta chains from one specimen sequenced in a study of γδ T cells in repeated Plasmodium falciparum infection. TCRdb ran CATT on the multiplex PCR reads. The sample includes approximately 60,000 delta-chain clones, approximately 1.7% of them seen just once. Vgamma9/Vdelta2+ and Vdelta2-negative gammadelta T cells were flow-sorted from PBMC for bulk sequencing. The specimen sequenced was gamma-delta T cells from blood. Receptors originate from a pool of human donors (malaria-infected and uninfected, not separated).

Regarding this clone: A read error is the likely source, as a far larger clone sits one nucleotide away. Additional DNA sequences in this sample encode the identical CDR3. The V segment is TRDV1, and no J call was made; the tabulated D call, TRDD3, remains unverified against the DNA. Germline values: CDR1 TSWWSYY, CDR2 QGS. This CDR3 has 19 residues. Here the CDR3 DNA reads TGTGCTCTTGGGGAACGGGTATTGATTCTTACCGACACTGGCGATAAACTCATCTTC. Protein sequence: CALGERVLILTDTGDKLIF.

This clone was seen repeatedly, ten times or more. TCRdb attributes to this sequence the protein of a much larger clone, which differs from the DNA translation at residue 11; a read error is likely, and the protein displayed is translated from the DNA. The chain has TRDV2 and TRDJ1; no reliable D call. Germline V gives CDR1 GEAIGNYY, CDR2 EKD. With 0 bases removed from V and 0 bases from J, the gap between germline ends came to 19 bases. The CDR3 totals 18 residues. The CDR3 sequence: CACDTELFPLEDTDKLIF. CDR3 DNA: TGTGCCTGTGACACCGAACTCTTTCCCCTGGAGGACACCGATAAACTCATCTTT.

In its sample, this clone was seen a few times. The protein TCRdb lists belongs to a much larger clone and differs from this DNA's translation at residue 16, which points to a read error; the protein shown is made from the DNA. This chain links TRDV1 with TRDJ3; 11 nucleotides agree with TRDD3. As TCRdb names no J gene, one was assigned here on the basis of a DNA match to germline. Germline V CDR1 and CDR2: TSWWSYY, QGS. This CDR3 has 21 amino acids. In DNA form, the CDR3 reads TGTGCTCTTGGGGAACTACCTACAGGGTGGGGGATACGATGGGACCCCCGACAGATGTTTTTC. Amino acids: CALGELPTGWGIRWDPRQMFF.

This clone was counted a few times. The protein TCRdb gives is from a much larger clone and does not agree with this DNA's translation at residue 4, likely a read error; the protein shown here comes from the DNA. This chain uses TRDV2 with TRDJ1; 12 bases line up with TRDD3. Because TCRdb records no J gene, it was assigned here through a match of the DNA to germline. CDR1 is GEAIGNYY and CDR2 is EKD in the germline V gene. The CDR3 extends over 19 amino acids. The CDR3 reads CACVTAGVLGDTVRDKLIF. The CDR3 DNA reads as TGTGCCTGTGTCACCGCGGGTGTACTGGGGGATACAGTAAGAGATAAACTCATCTTT.

At least ten counts were recorded for this clone. A read error likely explains this, since a far larger clone differs by one base. Other DNA sequences in this specimen translate into the identical CDR3. The rearrangement links TRDV1 to TRDJ1; D possibly corresponds to TRDD3 (6 bases). The CDR3 extends over 19 amino acids. CDR1 is TSWWSYY, CDR2 QGS, per germline. This CDR3 is CALGEGAGARRGYTDKLIF. In DNA form, the CDR3 reads TGTGCCCTTGGGGAAGGCGCTGGGGCCCGGAGAGGGTACACCGATAAACTCATCTTT.

In this sample, this clone turned up many times. This likely traces to a read error, being one base from a far larger clone. Other DNA sequences of this sample code for an identical CDR3. The CDR3 loop is CACDTGYTDKLIF. The CDR3 nucleotides read TGTGCCTGTGACACCGGGTACACCGATAAGCTCATCTTT. The gene calls are TRDV2 and TRDJ1; D is undetermined. CDR1 is GEAIGNYY, CDR2 EKD, per germline. This CDR3 is 13 amino acids long.

This clone was seen more than once but under ten times. TCRdb shows a much larger clone's protein in place of this DNA's translation, and the two differ at residue 4, likely through a read error; the protein shown is translated from the DNA. The chain joins TRDV3 to TRDJ1; maybe TRDD3 (6 bases). V lost 5 bases to trimming and J lost 0 bases, with 28 bases between them. This CDR3 region has 18 residues. The germline V gene has CDR1 TVYSNPD and CDR2 GDNSRS (reference sequence). CDR3 sequence reads: CARKLQIWGWPYTDKLIF. The CDR3 DNA is TGTGCCCGCAAGCTACAGATCTGGGGATGGCCCTACACCGATAAACTCATCTTT.

This clone was counted many times. TCRdb attributes to this sequence the protein of a much larger clone, which differs from the DNA translation at residue 16; a read error is likely, and the protein displayed is translated from the DNA. J is TRDJ1 and V is TRDV1; 9 positions agree with TRDD3. This CDR3 region has 21 residues. With 0 bases clipped from V and 3 bases from J, the junction kept 20 bases outside the gene matches. Germline V gene lookup returns CDR1 TSWWSYY and CDR2 QGS. This CDR3 reads CALGELGGLSLGIRFADKLIF. In DNA form, the CDR3 reads TGTGCTCTTGGGGAACTTGGGGGGCTCTCCCTGGGGATACGTTTCGCCGATAAACTCATCTTT.

This clone has a count of ten or more. TCRdb records a much larger clone's protein for this DNA, with a difference at residue 10 that likely arises from a read error; the protein given is the translation of the DNA. The J gene is TRDJ1, the V gene TRDV1; TRDD3 matches at 8 bases. Trimming at V came to 9 bases and at J to 13 bases, leaving 13 bases not matched to a gene. The V gene's germline CDR1 is TSWWSYY and CDR2 QGS. CDR3 size: 12 residues. The chain's CDR3 is CALFELTGGPIF. The CDR3 bases are TGTGCTCTCTTTGAGCTTACTGGGGGTCCCATCTTT.

This clone was recorded many times. A read error likely explains this, since a far larger clone differs by one base. The same CDR3 is also encoded by other DNA sequences in this sample. The chain couples TRDV1 to TRDJ1; possible D gene TRDD3, 5 bases. The CDR3 sequence is 12 residues long. Germline values: CDR1 TSWWSYY, CDR2 QGS. DNA for the CDR3: TGTGCCCTTGGGGAACGAACCGATAAACTCATCTTT. Its translation: CALGERTDKLIF.

About this clone: The TCRdb protein, from a much larger clone, departs from this DNA's translation at residue 11, likely by read error; the protein shown derives from the DNA. V and J are TRDV1 and TRDJ1; D is possibly TRDD3 (5 bases). The germline CDR1 and CDR2 sequences are TSWWSYY and QGS. V lost 4 bases and J lost 2, with 20 bases in between. The CDR3 has 17 amino acids. The CDR3 sequence is CALGGPWGRKGTDKLIF. The DNA for the CDR3 is TGTGCTCTTGGGGGGCCTTGGGGTCGCAAGGGGACCGATAAACTCATCTTT.

This clone was counted at least ten times. This likely stems from a read error, as it lies one base from a far larger clone. The same CDR3 also results from other DNA sequences found in this sample. V and J are TRDV1 and TRDJ1, with a tentative D call TRDD3 (6 bases). The CDR3 has 15 amino acids. V was clipped by 1 base and J by 1 base, with 10 bases between them. Germline CDR1 is TSWWSYY and CDR2 is QGS. The CDR3 DNA is TGTGCTCTTGGGGAACGGCCACTGGGCACCGATAAACTCATCTTT. Translation gives CALGERPLGTDKLIF.

This clone showed up just a few times. The protein recorded in TCRdb matches a much larger clone and deviates from this DNA's translation at residue 9, suggesting a read error; the protein here is obtained by translating the DNA. The V call is TRDV2, the J call TRDJ1; D not certain. V was cut by 3 bases and J by 3 bases, with 13 bases left in between. The CDR3 consists of 14 residues. Per germline, CDR1 GEAIGNYY and CDR2 EKD. In nucleotides, the CDR3 is TGTGCCTGTGACCCCGCCGGGAATGCCGATAAACTCATCTTT. It codes for CACDPAGNADKLIF.

Notes on this clone: This likely came from a read error, as a far larger clone is one base away. Distinct nucleotide sequences in the sample also encode this CDR3. The V call is TRDV1, the J call TRDJ2, with TRDD3 matching 7 bases. There are 23 residues in the CDR3. In germline, CDR1 is TSWWSYY, CDR2 QGS. In DNA, the CDR3 is TGTGCCCTTGGGGATCCCCCCCTACGTACGGATCTCTGGGGGTTACGGAAGACAGCACAACTCTTCTTT. Its translation: CALGDPPLRTDLWGLRKTAQLFF.

This clone was found many times. Other nucleotide sequences in the sample specify the same CDR3. V gene TRDV1 combines with J gene TRDJ1; 7 bases align to TRDD2. The CDR3 runs 22 residues. Germline CDR1 TSWWSYY, CDR2 QGS. With V trimmed by 0 bases and J by 0 bases, 22 bases remained unmatched. In DNA form, the CDR3 reads TGTGCTCTTGGGGAACTTTCCTACCTTATCCGTACGAAGGGGTCGTACACCGATAAACTCATCTTT. As protein: CALGELSYLIRTKGSYTDKLIF.

This clone was counted a few times. The TCRdb record carries a much larger clone's protein, which differs from this DNA's translation at residue 8; a read error is the likely cause, and the protein listed here is the DNA translation. The chain uses TRDV1 and TRDJ1; 8 bases match TRDD3. The J gene was missing in TCRdb and was found by matching the end of the DNA to germline. Per the germline V gene, CDR1 is TSWWSYY and CDR2 is QGS. The V segment lost 2 bases and the J segment 8 bases; nucleotides outside the gene matches: 22. The CDR3 spans 19 residues. The CDR3 DNA reads as TGTGCTCTTGGGGAAGCGTCGAATCCCAACTACTGGGGGGGCTACAAACTCATCTTT. This translates into CALGEASNPNYWGGYKLIF.

Regarding this clone: TCRdb records a much larger clone's protein for this DNA, with a difference at residue 11 that likely arises from a read error; the protein given is the translation of the DNA. The chain links TRDV1 to TRDJ1; D uncertain. The J gene, absent from TCRdb, was called here by matching the DNA to germline. The CDR3 consists of 17 residues. V dropped 0 bases and J dropped 1 base, with 15 bases sitting between them. Germline loops: CDR1 TSWWSYY, CDR2 QGS. CDR3 sequence reads: CALGELAPLRGTDKLIF. The CDR3 DNA reads TGTGCTCTTGGGGAACTAGCGCCACTAAGAGGCACCGATAAACTCATCTTT.

As concerns this clone: TCRdb's protein, taken from a much larger clone, differs from this DNA's translation at residue 22, likely owing to a read error; the protein displayed comes from the DNA. The J gene is TRDJ1, the V gene TRDV3, with TRDD3 matching over 12 bases. CDR3 length: 29 residues. Germline CDR1 TVYSNPD, CDR2 GDNSRS (reference sequence). Trimming cost V 1 base and J 0 bases; bases outside gene matches: 45. CDR3 residues: CAFKVPCLLTKLGDTPIYMSYGDTDKLIF. The CDR3, as DNA: TGTGCCTTTAAAGTCCCCTGCCTCTTAACCAAACTGGGGGATACCCCGATCTACATGTCGTACGGCGACACCGATAAACTCATCTTT.

This clone was found many times. The protein TCRdb gives is from a much larger clone and does not agree with this DNA's translation at residue 20, likely a read error; the protein shown here comes from the DNA. V and J are TRDV1 and TRDJ1; 10 bases match TRDD3. There are 26 residues in the CDR3. V shed 0 bases and J 0 bases; nucleotides not matched to a gene: 31. In germline, CDR1 is TSWWSYY, CDR2 QGS. In nucleotides, the CDR3 is TGTGCTCTTGGGGAACTAGGAGTCAAAGGCTTTTCGACTGGGGGATTCTCACACCTGCACACCGATAAACTCATCTTT. As protein: CALGELGVKGFSTGGFSHLHTDKLIF.

Worth noting for this clone: The TCRdb record carries a much larger clone's protein, which differs from this DNA's translation at residue 8; a read error is the likely cause, and the protein listed here is the DNA translation. The chain has TRDV1 and TRDJ1; 9 bases agree with TRDD2. In the absence of a J gene in TCRdb, the DNA was matched to germline to assign it here. Germline V gene data show CDR1 as TSWWSYY and CDR2 as QGS. V lost 9 bases to trimming and J lost 0 bases; unmatched junction nucleotides: 11. This CDR3 has 16 amino acids. The CDR3 region is CALLPTPFPYTDKLIF. CDR3 in DNA: TGTGCTCTCCTTCCTACCCCATTCCCTTACACCGATAAACTCATCTTT.

This clone has only a few counts. A read error likely explains this, since a far larger clone differs by one base. Other DNA sequences in this sample translate to the same CDR3. J is TRDJ1 and V is TRDV1, with a tentative D call TRDD3 (6 bases). TCRdb offers no J gene call, so here the DNA was matched to germline to obtain one. The length of the CDR3 is 16 residues. Germline values: CDR1 TSWWSYY, CDR2 QGS. CDR3 sequence reads: CALGANRGGNTDKLIF. The DNA for the CDR3 is TGTGCTCTTGGGGCTAACCGGGGGGGAAACACCGACAAACTCATCTTT.

This clone has a count of ten or more. TCRdb's protein for this DNA is that of a much larger clone and differs from the translation at residue 17, likely a read error; the protein shown is the DNA translation. The V gene reported is TRDV1; the J gene is uncalled; TRDD3, as called in the table, went unchecked against the DNA. CDR1 and CDR2 (germline): TSWWSYY, QGS. The length of the CDR3 is 19 residues. DNA for the CDR3: TGTGCTCTTATCATTACCCATGGTTATTTACTGGGGGATACCGATAAACCCATCTTT. Protein sequence: CALIITHGYLLGDTDKPIF.

On this clone: The likely explanation is a read error, given a far larger clone one base away. Other DNA sequences in this sample translate to the same CDR3. The chain couples TRDV1 to TRDJ2; weak D call: TRDD2 (5 bases). This CDR3 region has 20 residues. V lost 0 bases and J 0 bases, leaving 20 bases between the germline ends. CDR1 and CDR2 (germline): TSWWSYY, QGS. The CDR3 coding sequence is TGTGCTCTTGGGGAACTTGGCCTCAGCCTTCTCAGGGCTTTGACAGCACAACTCTTCTTT. It yields the protein CALGELGLSLLRALTAQLFF.

This clone was picked up many times. TCRdb attributes to this sequence the protein of a much larger clone, which differs from the DNA translation at residue 12; a read error is likely, and the protein displayed is translated from the DNA. The chain carries TRDV1 and TRDJ1; 9 bases fit TRDD3. CDR3 length equals 17 residues. V lost 4 bases, J lost 3 bases, and 12 bases stayed unmatched. Germline CDR1 reads TSWWSYY; CDR2 reads QGS. Written as DNA, the CDR3 is TGTGCTCTTGGGGTCGGGGCTGGGGGATTCTCTGCCGATAAACTCATCTTT. It yields the protein CALGVGAGGFSADKLIF.

For this clone: This likely came from a read error, as a far larger clone is one base away. Other nucleotide sequences from this sample produce the same CDR3. This sequence joins TRDV1 and TRDJ1; 7 positions agree with TRDD3. After removal of 4 bases from V and 11 bases from J, the junction contained 25 bases not matched to a gene. In germline, CDR1 is TSWWSYY, CDR2 QGS. This CDR3 is built from 18 residues. The chain's CDR3 is CALGGLPTFNLGVFGLIF. The CDR3 DNA reads TGTGCTCTTGGGGGACTCCCTACATTCAATCTGGGGGTTTTTGGCCTCATCTTT.

This clone appeared many times. Just one base apart from a much larger clone, this may be a read error. In the same sample, other DNA sequences code for this CDR3. This rearrangement joins TRDV1 to TRDJ1, with 10 bases lining up with TRDD3. J gave up 8 bases and V 2 bases, and 23 bases lay outside the gene matches. The CDR3 is 20 amino acids. Germline CDR1 and CDR2: TSWWSYY and QGS. CDR3 in amino acids: CALGENSCGLLLWGIQKLIF. The CDR3 DNA is TGTGCTCTTGGGGAAAATTCCTGCGGCCTTCTCTTGTGGGGGATACAGAAACTCATCTTT.

With regard to this clone: The protein recorded in TCRdb matches a much larger clone and deviates from this DNA's translation at residue 18, suggesting a read error; the protein here is obtained by translating the DNA. The chain employs TRDV1 and TRDJ1; a weak D match, TRDD3 (8 bases). CDR1 is TSWWSYY, CDR2 QGS, per germline. V was cut by 6 bases and J by 1 base, with 42 bases left in between. CDR3 length equals 24 residues. The DNA of the CDR3 is TGTGCTCTTGGCCGATCAAAGATTCCTGCCTTCCTTCGGGGGATAGGAGGGAGCACCGATAAACTCATCTTT. This sequence encodes CALGRSKIPAFLRGIGGSTDKLIF.

No call exists for the J gene, whereas the V gene is TRDV1; TRDD3, the D gene given by the table, was not confirmed from the DNA. This CDR3 is 20 amino acids long. Germline V gene lookup returns CDR1 TSWWSYY and CDR2 QGS. The CDR3 bases are TGTGCTCTTGGGGAACTTTTCTTCCTACGGGGGATAAGATCAACCGATAAAAGAATCTTT. It encodes CALGELFFLRGIRSTDKRIF.